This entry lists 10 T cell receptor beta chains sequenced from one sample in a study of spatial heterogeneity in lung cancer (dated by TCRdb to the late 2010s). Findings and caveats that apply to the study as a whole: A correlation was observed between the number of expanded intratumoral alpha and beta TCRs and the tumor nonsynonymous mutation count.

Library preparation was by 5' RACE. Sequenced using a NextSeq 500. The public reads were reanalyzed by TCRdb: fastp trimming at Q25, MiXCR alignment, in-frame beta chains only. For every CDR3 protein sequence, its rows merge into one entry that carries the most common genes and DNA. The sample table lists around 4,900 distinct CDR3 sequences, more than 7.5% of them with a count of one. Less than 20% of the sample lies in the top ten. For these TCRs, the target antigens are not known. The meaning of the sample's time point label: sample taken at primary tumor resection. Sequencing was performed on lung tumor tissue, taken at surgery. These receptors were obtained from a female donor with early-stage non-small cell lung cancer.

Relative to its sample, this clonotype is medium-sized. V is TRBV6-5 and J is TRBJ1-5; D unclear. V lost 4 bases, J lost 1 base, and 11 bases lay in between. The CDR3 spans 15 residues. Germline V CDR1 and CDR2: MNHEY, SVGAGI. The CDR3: CASSLGSGSNQPQHF. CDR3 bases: TGTGCCAGCAGTTTGGGGTCGGGCAGCAATCAGCCCCAGCATTTT.

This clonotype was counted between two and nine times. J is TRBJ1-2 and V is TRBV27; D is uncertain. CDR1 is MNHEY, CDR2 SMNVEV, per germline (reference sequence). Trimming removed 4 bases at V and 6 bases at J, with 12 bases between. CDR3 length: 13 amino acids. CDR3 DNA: TGTGCCAGCAGTTCGGCGGGATGGGATGGCTACACCTTC. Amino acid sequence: CASSSAGWDGYTF.

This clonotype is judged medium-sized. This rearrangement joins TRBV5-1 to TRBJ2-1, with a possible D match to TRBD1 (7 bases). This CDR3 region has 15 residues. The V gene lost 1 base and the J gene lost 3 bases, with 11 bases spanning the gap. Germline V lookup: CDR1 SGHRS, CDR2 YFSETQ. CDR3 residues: CASSLIQGGYNEQFF. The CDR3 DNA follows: TGCGCCAGCAGCTTGATCCAGGGGGGCTACAATGAGCAGTTCTTC.

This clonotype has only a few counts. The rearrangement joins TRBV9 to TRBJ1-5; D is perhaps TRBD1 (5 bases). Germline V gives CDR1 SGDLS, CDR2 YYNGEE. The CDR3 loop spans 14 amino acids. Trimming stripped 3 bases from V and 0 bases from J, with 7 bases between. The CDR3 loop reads CASSAQGSNQPQHF. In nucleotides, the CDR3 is TGTGCCAGCAGCGCTCAGGGTAGCAATCAGCCCCAGCATTTT.

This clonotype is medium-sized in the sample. The CDR3 DNA is TGTGCCAGCAGTCCTGGGGACAGCTCTTACAATGAGCAGTTCTTC. Its protein product is CASSPGDSSYNEQFF. The chain joins TRBV27 to TRBJ2-1; 7 bases match TRBD1. The CDR3 loop spans 15 amino acids. Trimming at V came to 5 bases and at J to 4 bases, leaving 8 bases not matched to a gene. Germline V gene lookup returns CDR1 MNHEY and CDR2 SMNVEV (reference sequence).

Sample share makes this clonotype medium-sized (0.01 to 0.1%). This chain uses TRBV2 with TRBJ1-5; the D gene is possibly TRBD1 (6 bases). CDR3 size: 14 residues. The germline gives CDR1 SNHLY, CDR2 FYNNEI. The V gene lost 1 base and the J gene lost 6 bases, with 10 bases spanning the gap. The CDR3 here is CASSEGGGGQPQHF. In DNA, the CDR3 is TGTGCCAGCAGTGAAGGAGGGGGGGGTCAGCCCCAGCATTTT.

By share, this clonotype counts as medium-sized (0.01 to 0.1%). This chain's CDR3 is CASSYSGASGGYTF. In DNA, the CDR3 is TGTGCCAGCAGTTACTCGGGCGCGTCGGGAGGCTACACCTTC. The V call is TRBV6-5, the J call TRBJ1-2; D ambiguous. Germline V gene sequence: CDR1 MNHEY, CDR2 SVGAGI. Trimming removed 0 bases from V and 8 bases from J, with 13 bases in between. The CDR3 consists of 14 residues.

Written as DNA, the CDR3 is TGTGCCAGCTCACGGGGGACTAGCGGGGCCTACAATGAGCAGTTCTTC. Protein product: CASSRGTSGAYNEQFF. This chain uses TRBV18 with TRBJ2-1; 13 nucleotides align to TRBD2. V lost 4 bases, J lost 2 bases, and 2 bases stayed unmatched. Germline assignment: CDR1 KGHSH and CDR2 LQKENI. There are 16 residues in the CDR3.

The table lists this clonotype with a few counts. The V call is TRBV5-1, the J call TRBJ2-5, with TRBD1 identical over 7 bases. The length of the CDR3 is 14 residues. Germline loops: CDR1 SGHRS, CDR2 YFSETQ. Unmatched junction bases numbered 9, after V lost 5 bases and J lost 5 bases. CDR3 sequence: CASSSGTAWETQYF. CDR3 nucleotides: TGCGCCAGCAGTTCCGGGACAGCCTGGGAGACCCAGTACTTC.

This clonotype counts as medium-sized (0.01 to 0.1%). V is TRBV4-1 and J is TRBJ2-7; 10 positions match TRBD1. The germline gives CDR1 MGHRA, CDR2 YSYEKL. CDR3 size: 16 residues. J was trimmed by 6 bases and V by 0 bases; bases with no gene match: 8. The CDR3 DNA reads TGCGCCAGCAGCCAAGAGGTATTCGGGACAGGGGTCGAGCAGTACTTC. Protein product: CASSQEVFGTGVEQYF.